The text below deals with one TCR beta chain. This record belongs to a study of control samples from healthy donors and cancer patients. The assay was immunoSEQ multiplex PCR, and TCRdb's table has in-frame clones only and misses some. The sample yields about 160,000 clones, roughly 95% seen once. The CDR3 extends over 16 amino acids. The V and J ends lost 4 bases and 5 bases respectively, with 18 bases between them. CDR1 and CDR2 from the germline V gene are MNHEY and SMNVEV (reference sequence). The chain has TRBV27 and TRBJ1-5; no firm D call. Sequenced sample: blood. This receptor was obtained from a woman aged 25 to 39 in good health. DNA of the CDR3: TGTGCCAGCAGTTCCCGATCTTGGCAACGGGATCAGCCCCAGCATTTT. Encoded protein: CASSSRSWQRDQPQHF.